Sequencing of this T cell receptor (beta chain) was carried out in a study of shared clonotypes between healthy human individuals. Study-wide results and limits: Depth of sequencing was expected to influence donor clonotype sharing.

The V gene's germline CDR1 is SGHRS and CDR2 YFSETQ. Trimming took 0 bases from V and 1 from J, leaving 12 bases between them. This CDR3 is 16 amino acids long. About this clone itself: The target antigen is unknown.

TCRdb's copy holds only in-frame clones and misses some; the assay was immunoSEQ multiplex PCR. Here the sample spans about 2.3 million clones, over 90% being singletons. Participating donors were healthy, HIV-negative adults free of recent acute infections or vaccinations. A split of CD4+ cells into CD45RA+ naive and CD45RA-negative memory subsets was performed. The source is a man aged 18 to 35 in good health. Some clones in this sample may be carry-over from other donors' samples. The sequenced sample was naive CD4+ T cells from PBMCs. The subset is: CD45RA+ positively selected. The rearrangement uses TRBV5-1 and TRBJ2-3; maybe TRBD2 (5 bases). CDR3 DNA sequence: TGCGCCAGCAGCTTGGCCAGCGGTCCGGGCACAGATACGCAGTATTTT. Protein product: CASSLASGPGTDTQYF.